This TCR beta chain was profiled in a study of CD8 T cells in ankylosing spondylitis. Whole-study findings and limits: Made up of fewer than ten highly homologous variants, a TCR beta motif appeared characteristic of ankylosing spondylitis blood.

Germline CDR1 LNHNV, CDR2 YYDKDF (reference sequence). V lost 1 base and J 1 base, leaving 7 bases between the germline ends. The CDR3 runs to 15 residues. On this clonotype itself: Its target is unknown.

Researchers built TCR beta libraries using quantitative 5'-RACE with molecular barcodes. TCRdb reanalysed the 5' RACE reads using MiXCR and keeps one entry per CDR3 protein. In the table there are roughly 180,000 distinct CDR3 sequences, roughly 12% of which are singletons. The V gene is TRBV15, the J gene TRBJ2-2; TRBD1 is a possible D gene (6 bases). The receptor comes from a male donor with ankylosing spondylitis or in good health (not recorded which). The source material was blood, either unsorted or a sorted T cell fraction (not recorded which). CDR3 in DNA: TGTGCCACCAGCAGAGGGACAGAGAACACCGGGGAGCTGTTTTTT. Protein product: CATSRGTENTGELFF. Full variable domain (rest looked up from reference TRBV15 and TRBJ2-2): DAMVIQNPRYQVTQFGKPVTLSCSQTLNHNVMYWYQQKSSQAPKLLFHYYDKDFNNEADTPDNFQSRRPNTSFCFLDIRSPGLGDTAMYLCATSRGTENTGELFFGEGSRLTVL.